This note documents a single TCR beta chain sequence. Its target is unknown. The data were obtained in a study of T cell repertoires in ileal Crohn's disease. Study in general: Patients had a median approximately 7.3-year disease duration, and approximately 35% were active smokers. Every patient was operated on for stricturing (approximately 60%) or penetrating (approximately 40%) complications. Study-wide results and limits: High-frequency clones were more common in sorted CD8 than CD4 cells.

Germline CDR1 MNHNS, CDR2 SASEGT. The CDR3 is made up of 19 amino acids. V was clipped by 4 bases and J by 3 bases, with 28 bases between them. TCRB immunosequencing input was roughly 500 nanograms of biopsy DNA per sample. Only in-frame clones appear in the TCRdb table, and some are missing; sequencing was by immunoSEQ multiplex PCR. This sample has around 14,000 clones; more than 80% occur once, and the top ten carry 3.5% to 5%. The rearrangement links TRBV6-1 to TRBJ2-7; D possibly corresponds to TRBD1 (9 bases). This sequence was found in an adult with Crohn's disease. Sequences were obtained from ileal tissue. The CDR3 bases are TGTGCCAGCAGTGCCCGAGGACAGGGGTACAGCGGGGGCCACTACGAGCAGTACTTC. It specifies CASSARGQGYSGGHYEQYF.